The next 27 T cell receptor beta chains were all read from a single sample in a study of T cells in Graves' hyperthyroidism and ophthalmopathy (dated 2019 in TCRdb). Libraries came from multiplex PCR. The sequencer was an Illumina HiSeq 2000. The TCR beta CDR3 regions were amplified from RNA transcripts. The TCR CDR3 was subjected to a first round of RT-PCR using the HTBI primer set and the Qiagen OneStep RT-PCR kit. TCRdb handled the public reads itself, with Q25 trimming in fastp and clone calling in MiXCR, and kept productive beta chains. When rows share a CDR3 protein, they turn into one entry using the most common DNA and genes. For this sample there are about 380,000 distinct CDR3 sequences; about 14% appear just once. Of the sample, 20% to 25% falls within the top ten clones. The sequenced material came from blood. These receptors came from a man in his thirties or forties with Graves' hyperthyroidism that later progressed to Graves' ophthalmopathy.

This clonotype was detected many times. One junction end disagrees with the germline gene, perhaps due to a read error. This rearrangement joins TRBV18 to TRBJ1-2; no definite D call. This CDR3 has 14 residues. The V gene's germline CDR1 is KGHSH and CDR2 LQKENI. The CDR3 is CASTPSRTNYGYTF. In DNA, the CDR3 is TGTGCCAGCACACCGAGCCGAACTAACTATGGCTACACCTTC.

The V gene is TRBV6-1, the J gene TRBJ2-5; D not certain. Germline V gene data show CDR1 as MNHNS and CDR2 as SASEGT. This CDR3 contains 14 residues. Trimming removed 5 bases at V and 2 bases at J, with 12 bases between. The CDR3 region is CASSWHVEQETQYF. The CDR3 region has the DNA TGTGCCAGCAGTTGGCACGTGGAACAAGAGACCCAGTACTTC.

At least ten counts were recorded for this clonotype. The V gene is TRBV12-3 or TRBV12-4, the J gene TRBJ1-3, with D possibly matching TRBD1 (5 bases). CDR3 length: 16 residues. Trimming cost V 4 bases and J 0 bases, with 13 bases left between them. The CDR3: CASSYDRWSSGNTIYF. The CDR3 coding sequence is TGTGCCAGCAGTTATGACAGATGGAGCTCTGGAAACACCATATATTTT.

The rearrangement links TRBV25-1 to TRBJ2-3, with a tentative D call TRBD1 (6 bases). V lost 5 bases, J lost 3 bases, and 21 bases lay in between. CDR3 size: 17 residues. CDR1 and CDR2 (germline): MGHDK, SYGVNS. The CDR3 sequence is CASSRTPMGAWTDTQYF. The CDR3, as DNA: TGTGCCAGCAGTCGCACCCCTATGGGGGCTTGGACAGATACGCAGTATTTT.

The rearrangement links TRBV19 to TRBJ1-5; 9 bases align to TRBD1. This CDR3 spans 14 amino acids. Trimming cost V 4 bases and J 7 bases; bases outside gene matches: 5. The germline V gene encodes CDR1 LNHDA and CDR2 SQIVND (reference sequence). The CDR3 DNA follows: TGTGCCAGTAGTAGGGACAGGGCAACGCAGCCCCAGCATTTT. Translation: CASSRDRATQPQHF.

CDR3 amino acids: CASSLIPSGGQRTHNEQFF. The DNA of the CDR3 is TGTGCCAGCAGCTTAATCCCTAGCGGGGGGCAGCGAACCCACAATGAGCAGTTCTTC. V usage is TRBV7-2 and J usage is TRBJ2-1; 11 bases agree with TRBD2. V dropped 2 bases and J dropped 5; count of bases not matched to a gene: 14. CDR3 length equals 19 residues. Germline CDR1 SGHTA, CDR2 FQGNSA.

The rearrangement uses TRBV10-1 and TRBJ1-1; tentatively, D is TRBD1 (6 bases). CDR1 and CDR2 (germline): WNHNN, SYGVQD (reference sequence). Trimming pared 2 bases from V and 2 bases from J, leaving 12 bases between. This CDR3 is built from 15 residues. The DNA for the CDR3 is TGCGCCAGCAGTGAGACTCCGGGGGCCAACACTGAAGCTTTCTTT. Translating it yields CASSETPGANTEAFF.

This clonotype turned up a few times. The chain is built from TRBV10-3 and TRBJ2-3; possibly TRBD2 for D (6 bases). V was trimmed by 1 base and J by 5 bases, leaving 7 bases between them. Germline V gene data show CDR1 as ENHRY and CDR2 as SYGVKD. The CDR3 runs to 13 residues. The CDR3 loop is CAISELAVDTQYF. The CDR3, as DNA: TGTGCCATCAGTGAGTTAGCGGTAGATACGCAGTATTTT.

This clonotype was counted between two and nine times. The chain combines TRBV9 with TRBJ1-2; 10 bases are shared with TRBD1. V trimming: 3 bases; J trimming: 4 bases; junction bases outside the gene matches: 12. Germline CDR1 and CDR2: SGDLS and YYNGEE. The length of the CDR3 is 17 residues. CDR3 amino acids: CASSEHTWGQGSYGYTF. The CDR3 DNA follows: TGTGCCAGCAGCGAACACACTTGGGGACAGGGGAGCTATGGCTACACCTTC.

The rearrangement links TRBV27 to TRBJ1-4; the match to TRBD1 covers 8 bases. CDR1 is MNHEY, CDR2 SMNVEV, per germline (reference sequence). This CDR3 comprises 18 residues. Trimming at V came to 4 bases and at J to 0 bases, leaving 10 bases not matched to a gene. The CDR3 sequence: CASSSEPGQVATNEKLFF. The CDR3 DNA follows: TGTGCCAGCAGTTCCGAGCCGGGACAGGTCGCAACTAATGAAAAACTGTTTTTT. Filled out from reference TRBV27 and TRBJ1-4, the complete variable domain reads EAQVTQNPRYLITVTGKKLTVTCSQNMNHEYMSWYRQDPGLGLRQIYYSMNVEVTDKGDVPEGYKVSRKEKRNFPLILESPSPNQTSLYFCASSSEPGQVATNEKLFFGSGTQLSVL.

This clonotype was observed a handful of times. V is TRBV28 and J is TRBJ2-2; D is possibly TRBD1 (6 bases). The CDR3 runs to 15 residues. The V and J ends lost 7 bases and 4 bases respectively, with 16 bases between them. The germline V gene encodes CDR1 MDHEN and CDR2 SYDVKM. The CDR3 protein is CASISAGAGTGELFF. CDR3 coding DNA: TGTGCCAGCATCTCAGCAGGGGCGGGCACCGGGGAGCTGTTTTTT.

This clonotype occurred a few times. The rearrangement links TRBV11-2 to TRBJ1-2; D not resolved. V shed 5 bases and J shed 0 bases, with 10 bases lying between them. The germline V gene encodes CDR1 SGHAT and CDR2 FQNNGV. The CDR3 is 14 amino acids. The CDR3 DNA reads TGTGCCAGCAGCCCGAGAGTAACTAACTATGGCTACACCTTC. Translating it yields CASSPRVTNYGYTF.

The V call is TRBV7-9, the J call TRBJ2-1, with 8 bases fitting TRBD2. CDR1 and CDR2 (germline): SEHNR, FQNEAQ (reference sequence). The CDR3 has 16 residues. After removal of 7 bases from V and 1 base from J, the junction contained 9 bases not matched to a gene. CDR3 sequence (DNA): TGTGCCAGCATTTGGGCGGGGGGCGGTTCCTACAATGAGCAGTTCTTC. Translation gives CASIWAGGGSYNEQFF.

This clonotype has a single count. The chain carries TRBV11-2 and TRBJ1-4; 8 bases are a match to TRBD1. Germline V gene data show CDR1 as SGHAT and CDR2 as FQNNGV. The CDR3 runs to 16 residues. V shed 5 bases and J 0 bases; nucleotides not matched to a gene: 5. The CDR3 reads CASSLTGDSTNEKLFF. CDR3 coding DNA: TGTGCCAGCAGCCTGACAGGGGATTCAACTAATGAAAAACTGTTTTTT. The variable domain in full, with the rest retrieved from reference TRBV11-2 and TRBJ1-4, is EAGVAQSPRYKIIEKRQSVAFWCNPISGHATLYWYQQILGQGPKLLIQFQNNGVVDDSQLPKDRFSAERLKGVDSTLKIQPAKLEDSAVYLCASSLTGDSTNEKLFFGSGTQLSVL.

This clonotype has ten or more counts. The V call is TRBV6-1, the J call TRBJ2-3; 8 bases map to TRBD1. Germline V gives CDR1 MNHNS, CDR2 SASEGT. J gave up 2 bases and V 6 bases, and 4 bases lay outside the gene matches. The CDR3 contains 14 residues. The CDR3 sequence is CASSPDRDTDTQYF. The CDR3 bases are TGTGCCAGCAGCCCGGACAGGGACACAGATACGCAGTATTTT.

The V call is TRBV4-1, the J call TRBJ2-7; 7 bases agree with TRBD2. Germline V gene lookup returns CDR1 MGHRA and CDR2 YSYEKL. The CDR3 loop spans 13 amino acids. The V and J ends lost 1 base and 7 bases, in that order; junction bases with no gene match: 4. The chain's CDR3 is CASSQVLAQEQYF. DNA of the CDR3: TGCGCCAGCAGCCAAGTACTAGCGCAGGAGCAGTACTTC.

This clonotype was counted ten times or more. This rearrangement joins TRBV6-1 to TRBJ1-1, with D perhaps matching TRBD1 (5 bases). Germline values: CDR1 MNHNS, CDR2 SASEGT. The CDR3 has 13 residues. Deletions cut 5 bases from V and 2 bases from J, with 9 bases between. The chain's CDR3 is CASSIQVNTEAFF. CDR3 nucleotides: TGTGCCAGCAGTATACAGGTTAACACTGAAGCTTTCTTT.

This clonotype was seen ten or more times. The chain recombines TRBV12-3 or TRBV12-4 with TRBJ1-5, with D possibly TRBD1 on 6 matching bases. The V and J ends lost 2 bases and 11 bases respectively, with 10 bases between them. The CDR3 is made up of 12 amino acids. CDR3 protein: CASSLMDSTQHF. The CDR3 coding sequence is TGTGCCAGCAGTTTAATGGACAGTACCCAGCATTTT.

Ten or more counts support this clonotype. In DNA form, the CDR3 reads TGTGCCAGCAGTTTGTCTGAAGCTTTCTTT. Translated: CASSLSEAFF. The chain employs TRBV12-3 or TRBV12-4 and TRBJ1-1; D gene unclear. The V gene lost 3 bases and the J gene lost 6 bases, with 2 bases spanning the gap. The CDR3 totals 10 residues.

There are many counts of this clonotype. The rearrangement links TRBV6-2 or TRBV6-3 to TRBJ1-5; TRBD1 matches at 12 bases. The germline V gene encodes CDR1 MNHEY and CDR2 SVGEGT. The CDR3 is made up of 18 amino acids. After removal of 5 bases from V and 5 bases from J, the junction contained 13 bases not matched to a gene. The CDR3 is CASSHLIKGQGAHQPQHF. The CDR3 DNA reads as TGTGCCAGCAGTCACTTGATAAAGGGACAGGGGGCTCATCAGCCCCAGCATTTT.

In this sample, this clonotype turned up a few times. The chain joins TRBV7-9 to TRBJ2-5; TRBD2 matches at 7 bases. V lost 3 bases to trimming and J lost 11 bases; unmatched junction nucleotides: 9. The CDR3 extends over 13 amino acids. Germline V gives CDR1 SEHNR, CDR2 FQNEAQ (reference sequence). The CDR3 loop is CASSLGTTGTQYF. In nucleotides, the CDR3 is TGTGCCAGCAGCTTGGGGACTACCGGGACTCAGTACTTC.

The CDR3 reads CASSPEQGATGELFF. The CDR3 DNA reads TGTGCCAGCAGCCCGGAGCAGGGGGCAACCGGGGAGCTGTTTTTT. The chain carries TRBV3-1 and TRBJ2-2, with 8 nucleotides matching TRBD1. Per the germline V gene, CDR1 is LGHDT and CDR2 is YNNKEL (reference sequence). The CDR3 runs to 15 residues. V shed 4 bases, J shed 5 bases, and the junction held 6 bases outside the gene matches.

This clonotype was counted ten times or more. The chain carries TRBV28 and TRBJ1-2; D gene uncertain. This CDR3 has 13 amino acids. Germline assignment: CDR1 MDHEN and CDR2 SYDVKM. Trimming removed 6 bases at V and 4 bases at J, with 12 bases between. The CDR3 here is CASSGGRGYGYTF. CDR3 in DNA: TGTGCCAGCAGCGGCGGCCGGGGCTATGGCTACACCTTC.

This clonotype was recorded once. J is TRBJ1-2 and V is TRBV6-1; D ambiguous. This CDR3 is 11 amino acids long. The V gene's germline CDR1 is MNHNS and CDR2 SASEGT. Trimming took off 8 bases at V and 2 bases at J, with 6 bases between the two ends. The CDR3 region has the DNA TGTGCCAGCGCTTCGAACTATGGCTACACCTTC. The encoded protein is CASASNYGYTF.

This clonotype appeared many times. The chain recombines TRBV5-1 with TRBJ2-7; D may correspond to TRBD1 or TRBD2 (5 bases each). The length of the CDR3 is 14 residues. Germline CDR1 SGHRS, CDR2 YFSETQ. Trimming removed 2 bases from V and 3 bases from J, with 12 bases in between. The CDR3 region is CASSFPGPNYEQYF. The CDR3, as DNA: TGCGCCAGCAGCTTCCCGGGACCCAACTACGAGCAGTACTTC.

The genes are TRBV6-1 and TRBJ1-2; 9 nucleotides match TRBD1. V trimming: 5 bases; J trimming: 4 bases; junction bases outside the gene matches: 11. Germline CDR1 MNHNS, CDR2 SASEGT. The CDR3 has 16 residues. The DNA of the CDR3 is TGTGCCAGCAGTTATTCAGGGGACAGGGATCTCTATGGCTACACCTTC. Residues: CASSYSGDRDLYGYTF.

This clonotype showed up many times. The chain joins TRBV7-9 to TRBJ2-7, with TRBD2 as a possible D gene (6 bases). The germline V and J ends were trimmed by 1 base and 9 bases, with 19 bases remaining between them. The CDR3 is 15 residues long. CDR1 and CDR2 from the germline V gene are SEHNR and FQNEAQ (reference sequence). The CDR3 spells CASSLGTTSTLAQYF. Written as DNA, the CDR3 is TGTGCCAGCAGCTTAGGGACAACTAGCACCCTGGCGCAGTACTTC.